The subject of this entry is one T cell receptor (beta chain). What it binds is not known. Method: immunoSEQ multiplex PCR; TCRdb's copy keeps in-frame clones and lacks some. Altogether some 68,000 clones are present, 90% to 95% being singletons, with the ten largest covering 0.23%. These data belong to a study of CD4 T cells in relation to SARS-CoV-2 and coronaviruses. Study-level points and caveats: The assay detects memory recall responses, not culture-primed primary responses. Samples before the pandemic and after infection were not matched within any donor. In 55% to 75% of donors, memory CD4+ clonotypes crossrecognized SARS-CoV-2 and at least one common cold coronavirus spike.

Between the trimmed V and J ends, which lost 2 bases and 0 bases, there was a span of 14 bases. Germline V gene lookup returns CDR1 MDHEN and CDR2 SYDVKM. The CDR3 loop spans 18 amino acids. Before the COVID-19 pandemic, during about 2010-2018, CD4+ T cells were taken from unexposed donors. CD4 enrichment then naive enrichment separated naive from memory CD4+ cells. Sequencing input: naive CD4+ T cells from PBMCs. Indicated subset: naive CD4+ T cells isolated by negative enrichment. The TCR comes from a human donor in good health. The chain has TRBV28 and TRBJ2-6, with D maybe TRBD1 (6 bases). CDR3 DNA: TGTGCCAGCAGTTTAGACAGGTCCCCCCCCTCTGGGGCCAACGTCCTGACTTTC. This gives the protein CASSLDRSPPSGANVLTF.